This T cell receptor (beta chain) derives from a study of blood T cell repertoires in COVID-19 (dated by TCRdb to about 2020). A note on the overall study: The collaborator samples originated in the United States, Italy and Spain and spanned the acute and convalescent phases of COVID-19. Where HLA class I and class II types were available, the types were taken from metadata supplied by the sample provider, not from assay-based typing. Nearly every sample came with metadata listing a de-identified subject ID, COVID-19 status, age in years and sex. A freely available public database, intended as a resource for researchers studying the immune response to SARS-CoV-2, is where the repertoires were released. Subjects who had been exposed to COVID-19, were actively infected with it, or had recovered from it provided the deeply sampled blood TCRbeta repertoires that made up the dataset. Samples came from the ongoing ImmuneRACE study (first 160 participants) plus 1,254 subjects from 6 global collaborators. The prospective study material was composed of cDNA or gDNA derived from T cells, B-cell-depleted T cells, or PBMCs. Findings and caveats that apply to the study as a whole: Clinical and demographic metadata were provided uncurated, with the amount varying by source and participant.

Collaborating institutions collected whole blood in K2EDTA tubes following their own protocols. For TCRbeta analysis, collaborators shipped samples as frozen whole blood, isolated PBMCs, or DNA extracted from either of those sample types. Note on this clone: The clone's antigen remains unknown. No much larger clone exists at a distance of one base, and base qualities are not known.

V is trimmed back by 2 bases and J by 4 bases, and the junction contains 4 bases that no gene match accounts for. From cysteine to phenylalanine, the CDR3 is 17 amino acids long. Only CDR3 DNA is held: 51 bases, read in frame from base 1. CDR1 is given as SGHDN and CDR2 as FVKESK, both from the germline V gene. TCRbeta CDR3 regions were amplified from genomic DNA by means of the immunoSEQ Assay, a bias-controlled multiplex PCR. The paper's data handling went like this. The number of nucleated cells in each sample was estimated by amplification of reference gene primers within the assay. To quantify the absolute abundance of each unique TCRbeta CDR3 rearrangement, sequence reads were collapsed and filtered. For each sample, productive Simpson clonality was calculated as the square root of Simpson's diversity index over productive rearrangements. TCRdb obtained this table from immuneACCESS and retained in-frame rearrangements with V and J assigned. These tables miss some clones; where compared with another copy, unresolved V genes account for less than half of the shortfall, and the remainder is unexplained. V, J and clone size are taken as reported in that table, and D and trimming were inferred from the DNA itself. Recorded for this sample are about 140,000 clones; more than 60% of them occurred a single time. The ten largest clones represent less than 15% of the sample.

This clonotype originated in an elderly man with acute or convalescent COVID-19. Specimen: peripheral blood. The chain is assembled from TRBV14 and TRBJ2-5; 16 bases in between match TRBD2. The CDR3 region: CASSQPGTSGGAETQYF. The nucleotide sequence is TGTGCCAGCAGCCAACCCGGGACTAGCGGGGGGGCAGAGACCCAGTACTTC.